These 24 T cell receptor beta chains share one sample of origin, sequenced in a study of T cells in Graves' hyperthyroidism and ophthalmopathy. There were TCR beta CDR3 regions amplified from RNA transcripts. TCR CDR3 regions were first amplified by RT-PCR with HTBI primers. TCRdb ran MiXCR on the multiplex PCR reads and lists one entry per CDR3 protein. The sample comprises a few hundred thousand distinct CDR3 sequences, roughly 13% of which are singletons, and approximately 5.8% rests with the top ten. Sequencing input: blood. Receptor source: a woman under 30 with Graves' hyperthyroidism.

The CDR3 protein is CASSPRQGYSYEQYF. Here the CDR3 DNA reads TGTGCCAGCAGTCCCCGACAGGGCTACTCCTACGAGCAGTACTTC. The chain recombines TRBV28 with TRBJ2-7; 7 bases line up with TRBD1. Germline CDR1 and CDR2: MDHEN and SYDVKM. This CDR3 comprises 15 residues. Unmatched junction bases numbered 7, after V lost 5 bases and J lost 0 bases.

This clonotype appeared many times. The chain has TRBV28 and TRBJ1-4; TRBD1 is a possible D gene (5 bases). Germline CDR1 is MDHEN and CDR2 is SYDVKM. The germline V and J ends were trimmed by 1 base and 8 bases, with 14 bases remaining between them. This CDR3 spans 15 amino acids. CDR3 DNA: TGTGCCAGCAGTTTATCGGGCAGGGTGGGGGAAAAACTGTTTTTT. This codes for CASSLSGRVGEKLFF. Complete variable domain (other parts from reference TRBV28 and TRBJ1-4): DVKVTQSSRYLVKRTGEKVFLECVQDMDHENMFWYRQDPGLGLRLIYFSYDVKMKEKGDIPEGYSVSREKKERFSLILESASTNQTSMYLCASSLSGRVGEKLFFGSGTQLSVL.

V and J are TRBV4-1 and TRBJ2-1; tentative D call: TRBD2 (6 bases). CDR3 length equals 17 residues. CDR1 is MGHRA, CDR2 YSYEKL, per germline. The V end was cut by 1 base, the J end by 2 bases, with 15 bases between. CDR3 sequence reads: CASSQGLRDRPYNEQFF. As DNA, the CDR3 is TGCGCCAGCAGCCAAGGCTTGCGGGATCGCCCCTACAATGAGCAGTTCTTC.

This clonotype turned up a few times. The chain employs TRBV25-1 and TRBJ2-7, with TRBD2 identical over 8 bases. The germline V gene encodes CDR1 MGHDK and CDR2 SYGVNS. V trimming: 3 bases; J trimming: 6 bases; junction bases outside the gene matches: 7. This CDR3 has 14 amino acids. CDR3 amino acids: CASSDPQRELEQYF. Written as DNA, the CDR3 is TGTGCCAGCAGTGATCCACAGCGGGAGCTCGAGCAGTACTTC.

This sequence joins TRBV12-3 or TRBV12-4 and TRBJ2-3, with a possible D match to TRBD1 (5 bases). This CDR3 spans 13 amino acids. Trimming took off 6 bases at V and 2 bases at J, with 9 bases between the two ends. The CDR3 bases are TGTGCCAGCAGGGCAGGGCCCACAGATACGCAGTATTTT. Its translation is CASRAGPTDTQYF.

The chain carries TRBV27 and TRBJ2-4, with D uncertain. From germline, CDR1 is MNHEY and CDR2 SMNVEV (reference sequence). CDR3 size: 13 residues. Trimming cost V 2 bases and J 4 bases, with 6 bases left between them. CDR3 sequence (DNA): TGTGCCAGCAGTTTAGATAGTAAAAACATTCAGTACTTC. It yields the protein CASSLDSKNIQYF.

This clonotype showed up many times. The rearrangement joins TRBV2 to TRBJ2-7; no reliable D call. The CDR3 extends over 12 amino acids. Trimming removed 7 bases at V and 4 bases at J, with 11 bases between. Germline V CDR1 and CDR2: SNHLY, FYNNEI. The CDR3 nucleotides are TGTGCCAGCAAGGGCAGTGGTTACGAGCAGTACTTC. This encodes CASKGSGYEQYF.

The chain combines TRBV28 with TRBJ2-1; TRBD2 matches 11 bases. J gave up 8 bases and V 6 bases, and 12 bases lay outside the gene matches. Germline values: CDR1 MDHEN, CDR2 SYDVKM. The CDR3 contains 16 residues. In nucleotides, the CDR3 is TGTGCCAGCAGCGGAGCGCGGACTAGCGGGCTCTATGAGCAGTTCTTC. This codes for CASSGARTSGLYEQFF. The variable domain in full, with the rest retrieved from reference TRBV28 and TRBJ2-1, is DVKVTQSSRYLVKRTGEKVFLECVQDMDHENMFWYRQDPGLGLRLIYFSYDVKMKEKGDIPEGYSVSREKKERFSLILESASTNQTSMYLCASSGARTSGLYEQFFGPGTRLTVL.

The CDR3 DNA sequence: TGCGCCAGCAGCTCATACGCCGGGACAGGGGGATCTGGAAACACCATATATTTT. As protein: CASSSYAGTGGSGNTIYF. The chain recombines TRBV5-1 with TRBJ1-3; 11 nucleotides match TRBD1. Germline V gives CDR1 SGHRS, CDR2 YFSETQ. V lost 3 bases to trimming and J lost 1 base; unmatched junction nucleotides: 9. The CDR3 totals 18 residues. Full variable domain (remainder filled in from reference TRBV5-1 and TRBJ1-3): KAGVTQTPRYLIKTRGQQVTLSCSPISGHRSVSWYQQTPGQGLQFLFEYFSETQRNKGNFPGRFSGRQFSNSRSEMNVSTLELGDSALYLCASSSYAGTGGSGNTIYFGEGSWLTVV.

The chain links TRBV9 to TRBJ2-4, with a possible D match to TRBD2 (5 bases). Trimming removed 1 base at V and 6 bases at J, with 8 bases between. The CDR3 loop spans 13 amino acids. Germline V gene sequence: CDR1 SGDLS, CDR2 YYNGEE. CDR3 bases: TGTGCCAGCAGCGTAAGAGGAGGAAACATTCAGTACTTC. Translating it yields CASSVRGGNIQYF.

On this clonotype itself: This may come from a read error, since a much larger clone is one base off. The J gene is TRBJ2-2, the V gene TRBV27, with D possibly being TRBD1 or TRBD2 (5 bases each). Germline assignment: CDR1 MNHEY and CDR2 SMNVEV (reference sequence). CDR3 size: 17 residues. Trimming removed 5 bases at V and 3 bases at J, with 19 bases between. Written as DNA, the CDR3 is TGTGCCAGCAGTGAGCGCCGGGGCACCTCGCACACCGGGGAGCTGTTTTTT. The encoded protein is CASSERRGTSHTGELFF.

Ten or more counts support this clonotype. This chain links TRBV30 with TRBJ2-5, with D perhaps TRBD1 (5 bases). The CDR3 is 15 residues long. The germline V and J ends were trimmed by 5 bases and 4 bases, with 20 bases remaining between them. CDR1 is GTSNPN, CDR2 SVGIG, per germline (reference sequence). CDR3 in DNA: TGTGCCTGGGATAAACAACCAGGGTTTTCAGAGACCCAGTACTTC. Protein: CAWDKQPGFSETQYF.

The chain joins TRBV7-9 to TRBJ2-4; 8 bases agree with TRBD1. J lost 0 bases, V lost 4 bases, and 5 bases had no gene match. The length of the CDR3 is 16 residues. Germline CDR1 reads SEHNR; CDR2 reads FQNEAQ (reference sequence). CDR3 loop: CASSSGQGIAKNIQYF. The CDR3 region has the DNA TGTGCCAGCAGCTCAGGACAGGGAATAGCCAAAAACATTCAGTACTTC.

Ten or more counts support this clonotype. DNA of the CDR3: TGTGCCAGCAGTTTCAAAGGAGGCTACACCTTC. Its translation: CASSFKGGYTF. The rearrangement joins TRBV28 to TRBJ1-2; D is unclear. The CDR3 totals 11 residues. Germline V gives CDR1 MDHEN, CDR2 SYDVKM. The V end was cut by 3 bases, the J end by 8 bases, with 7 bases between.

The chain has TRBV5-1 and TRBJ2-1; D perhaps matches TRBD1 (5 bases). The CDR3 sequence is 14 residues long. The ends were cut back, 3 bases at V and 5 bases at J, with 12 bases in the middle. Germline V gene data show CDR1 as SGHRS and CDR2 as YFSETQ. The CDR3 reads CASSSTTANNEQFF. CDR3 nucleotides: TGCGCCAGCAGCTCGACGACAGCTAACAATGAGCAGTTCTTC.

This clonotype was counted a few times. The chain carries TRBV4-3 and TRBJ1-2; D is unclear. Looked up from germline, CDR1 is LGHNA and CDR2 is YSLEER. The CDR3 runs to 14 residues. Trimming stripped 0 bases from V and 2 bases from J, with 7 bases between. As DNA, the CDR3 is TGCGCCAGCAGCCAAGATAAGGGCAACTATGGCTACACCTTC. This gives the protein CASSQDKGNYGYTF.

This clonotype was observed many times. The J gene is TRBJ1-1, the V gene TRBV7-9; D gene uncertain. Germline V gene lookup returns CDR1 SEHNR and CDR2 FQNEAQ (reference sequence). The CDR3 is made up of 12 amino acids. V was shortened by 5 bases and J by 6 bases, with 10 bases between the two germline ends. CDR3 sequence reads: CASSHQMAEAFF. Written as DNA, the CDR3 is TGTGCCAGCAGCCACCAGATGGCTGAAGCTTTCTTT.

This clonotype was observed a single time. The chain carries TRBV27 and TRBJ2-1, with 12 bases fitting TRBD2. The CDR3 is 20 amino acids. V lost 2 bases, J lost 2 bases, and 13 bases stayed unmatched. In germline, CDR1 is MNHEY, CDR2 SMNVEV (reference sequence). The CDR3 reads CASSLGRVTSGSIPYNEQFF. Written as DNA, the CDR3 is TGTGCCAGCAGTTTAGGGCGTGTGACTAGCGGGAGTATTCCCTACAATGAGCAGTTCTTC.

This clonotype appeared many times. The chain is built from TRBV18 and TRBJ2-7, with TRBD2 matching 13 bases. The CDR3 has 16 amino acids. J was trimmed by 2 bases and V by 4 bases; bases with no gene match: 5. Germline CDR1 and CDR2: KGHSH and LQKENI. DNA for the CDR3: TGTGCCAGCTCACGAGGGACTAGCGGGGCCACCTACGAGCAGTACTTC. This gives the protein CASSRGTSGATYEQYF.

This clonotype was seen ten or more times. The chain is built from TRBV5-5 and TRBJ2-7, with 9 bases matching TRBD1. With 3 bases clipped from V and 2 bases from J, the junction kept 3 bases outside the gene matches. The CDR3 is 14 amino acids. CDR1 and CDR2 (germline): SGHKS, YYEKEE (reference sequence). The CDR3 coding sequence is TGTGCCAGCAGCTCGCGGGACAGGGCCTACGAGCAGTACTTC. Amino acids: CASSSRDRAYEQYF.

The table lists this clonotype with a few counts. The chain uses TRBV9 and TRBJ2-5; 9 bases fit TRBD2. Germline lookup yields CDR1 SGDLS and CDR2 YYNGEE. The V and J ends lost 0 bases and 2 bases, in that order; junction bases with no gene match: 2. The CDR3 extends over 15 amino acids. Here the CDR3 reads CASSVETSGQETQYF. For the CDR3, the DNA is TGTGCCAGCAGCGTAGAGACTAGCGGACAAGAGACCCAGTACTTC.

This clonotype has a handful of counts. This chain uses TRBV5-8 with TRBJ2-2; 13 nucleotides line up with TRBD2. Germline trimming cut 0 bases from V and 5 bases from J; bases unmatched to any gene: 4. Germline CDR1 and CDR2: SGHTS and YDEGEE. The CDR3 runs 17 residues. The CDR3 sequence is CASSLGTSGRRTGELFF. CDR3 coding DNA: TGTGCCAGCAGCTTGGGGACTAGCGGGAGAAGAACCGGGGAGCTGTTTTTT.

There are a few counts of this clonotype. The CDR3 DNA sequence: TGTGCCAGCAGTCCTGGGGGAAAGGAGACCGGGGAGCTGTTTTTT. It specifies CASSPGGKETGELFF. V is TRBV28 and J is TRBJ2-2, with D possibly called TRBD1 or TRBD2 (5 bases each). Germline CDR1 and CDR2: MDHEN and SYDVKM. This CDR3 has 15 amino acids. V lost 5 bases and J 5 bases, leaving 15 bases between the germline ends.

This clonotype has a handful of counts. This chain connects TRBV7-9 to TRBJ2-5, with D uncertain. V gave up 5 bases and J gave up 0 bases, with 7 bases separating them. Germline V gives CDR1 SEHNR, CDR2 FQNEAQ (reference sequence). The length of the CDR3 is 13 residues. The CDR3 nucleotides read TGTGCCAGCAGCCCCCGAGACCAAGAGACCCAGTACTTC. Protein product: CASSPRDQETQYF.